A single sample gave rise to the 10 T cell receptor beta chains below, sequenced in a study of T cells in Graves' hyperthyroidism and ophthalmopathy. TCR beta CDR3 regions were amplified from RNA. TCR CDR3 regions were first amplified by RT-PCR with HTBI primers. TCRdb re-called the multiplex PCR reads through MiXCR, storing one row per CDR3 protein. The sample carries around 370,000 distinct CDR3 sequences, around 20% recorded once. The specimen was blood. These receptors originate from a young man with Graves' ophthalmopathy.

This clonotype has a handful of counts. In nucleotides, the CDR3 is TGCGCCAGCAGTGAGAAGCTTACATACAATGAGCAGTTCTTC. Protein sequence: CASSEKLTYNEQFF. The V and J genes are TRBV10-1 and TRBJ2-1; D unresolved. V was shortened by 2 bases and J by 4 bases, with 9 bases between the two germline ends. Germline CDR1 reads WNHNN; CDR2 reads SYGVQD (reference sequence). This CDR3 is built from 14 residues.

This clonotype has at least ten counts. The V and J genes are TRBV28 and TRBJ2-7; perhaps TRBD1 as D (5 bases). The germline gives CDR1 MDHEN, CDR2 SYDVKM. V lost 7 bases, J lost 2 bases, and 18 bases lay in between. The length of the CDR3 is 15 residues. CDR3: CASTSPWGGAYEQYF. CDR3 bases: TGTGCCAGCACCTCCCCCTGGGGCGGCGCCTACGAGCAGTACTTC.

The sample holds many counts of this clonotype. The V call is TRBV7-9, the J call TRBJ2-7; tentative D call: TRBD2 (5 bases). Trimming removed 5 bases from V and 4 bases from J, with 12 bases in between. The CDR3 has 13 residues. Looked up from germline, CDR1 is SEHNR and CDR2 is FQNEAQ (reference sequence). CDR3 sequence (DNA): TGTGCCAGCAGCCCTGCGGGCGGTTACGAGCAGTACTTC. Protein: CASSPAGGYEQYF.

The gene calls are TRBV6-1 and TRBJ1-1; 11 bases line up with TRBD1. J gave up 4 bases and V 8 bases, and 3 bases lay outside the gene matches. CDR3 length equals 13 residues. CDR1 and CDR2 (germline): MNHNS, SASEGT. The CDR3 DNA reads as TGTGCCAGCGGTGGACAGGGGGCCACTGAAGCTTTCTTT. It yields the protein CASGGQGATEAFF.

This chain connects TRBV4-2 to TRBJ1-1; tentative D call: TRBD1 (5 bases). Germline V gene data show CDR1 as LGHNA and CDR2 as YNFKEQ. The CDR3 covers 14 residues. V dropped 3 bases and J dropped 5 bases, with 13 bases sitting between them. The CDR3 coding sequence is TGTGCCAGCAGCCAGGATCACGGGGGAACTGAAGCTTTCTTT. Translated: CASSQDHGGTEAFF.

The gene calls are TRBV2 and TRBJ1-1, with D tentatively TRBD1 (5 bases). Germline V gene sequence: CDR1 SNHLY, CDR2 FYNNEI. CDR3 length equals 12 residues. V lost 4 bases and J lost 5, with 8 bases in between. The CDR3 bases are TGTGCCAGCAGTGCAGGGTGGACTGAAGCTTTCTTT. This sequence encodes CASSAGWTEAFF. The whole variable domain, remainder taken from reference TRBV2 and TRBJ1-1, is EPEVTQTPSHQVTQMGQEVILRCVPISNHLYFYWYRQILGQKVEFLVSFYNNEISEKSEIFDDQFSVERPDGSNFTLKIRSTKLEDSAMYFCASSAGWTEAFFGQGTRLTVV.

This clonotype was seen a handful of times. With a much larger clone just one base away, this may be a read error. V is TRBV6-2 or TRBV6-3 and J is TRBJ2-5; TRBD2 is a possible D gene (6 bases). Germline V lookup: CDR1 MNHEY, CDR2 SVGEGT. The CDR3 has 15 residues. CDR3 coding DNA: TGTGCCAGCACCCCTTGGGCGGGGAGCCAGGAGACCCAGTGCTTC. Translated, it gives CASTPWAGSQETQCF.

The chain combines TRBV29-1 with TRBJ2-7; D call uncertain. The CDR3 totals 10 residues. Germline lookup yields CDR1 SQVTM and CDR2 ANQGSEA. Between the trimmed V and J ends, which lost 7 bases and 1 base, there was a span of 5 bases. DNA for the CDR3: TGCAGCGCCGGATCCTACGAGCAGTACTTC. As protein: CSAGSYEQYF.

This chain connects TRBV29-1 to TRBJ2-1; D may be TRBD1 or TRBD2 (5 bases each). The CDR3 totals 12 residues. V was trimmed by 4 bases and J by 8 bases, leaving 12 bases between them. Germline V gene data show CDR1 as SQVTM and CDR2 as ANQGSEA. In nucleotides, the CDR3 is TGCAGCGTTGCAAAGGGACGGGATGAGCAGTTCTTC. Translating it yields CSVAKGRDEQFF.

Details on this clonotype: A much larger clone is a single base away; this may be a read error. Because it lacks the conserved phenylalanine or tryptophan at the end, this CDR3 is likely a read error. V is TRBV7-9 and J is TRBJ2-3; D unresolved. This CDR3 has 14 amino acids. Trimming removed 5 bases at V and 4 bases at J, with 13 bases between. Germline loops: CDR1 SEHNR, CDR2 FQNEAQ (reference sequence). The CDR3 region has the DNA TGTGCCAGCAGCCCCCCCCCTAGGGCAGATACGCAGTATCTT. Its protein is CASSPPPRADTQYL.